These 7 T cell receptor beta chains share one sample of origin, sequenced in a study of cytotoxic CD8 clonotypes in ibrutinib-treated CLL. The repertoire was sequenced with immunoSEQ multiplex PCR; TCRdb's copy has only in-frame clones and lacks some. The data hold about 160,000 clones, with nearly 90% observed a single time. The source was PBMCs, collected at disease progression, from a patient treated with ibrutinib. All receptors come from a human donor with chronic lymphocytic leukemia.

V and J are TRBV27 and TRBJ1-1; D not resolved. The V gene lost 6 bases and the J gene lost 2 bases, with 10 bases spanning the gap. The CDR3 extends over 13 amino acids. Germline V gives CDR1 MNHEY, CDR2 SMNVEV (reference sequence). The CDR3 coding sequence is TGTGCCAGCAGACCGACGGGAAACACTGAAGCTTTCTTT. Protein product: CASRPTGNTEAFF.

The chain joins TRBV19 to TRBJ2-5; TRBD2 matches at 12 bases. The CDR3 sequence is 19 residues long. Germline CDR1 and CDR2: LNHDA and SQIVND (reference sequence). The V gene end was trimmed by 0 bases and the J gene end by 6 bases; junction bases not matched to a gene: 14. CDR3 protein: CASSIDASGRAGLLKTQYF. For the CDR3, the DNA is TGTGCCAGTAGTATAGACGCTAGCGGGAGGGCCGGACTTCTAAAGACCCAGTACTTC.

The chain employs TRBV7-9 and TRBJ2-1; the D is unclear. CDR1 is SEHNR, CDR2 FQNEAQ, per germline (reference sequence). V lost 5 bases and J lost 3, with 8 bases in between. The CDR3 length is 13 residues. CDR3 coding DNA: TGTGCCAGCAGCCCCGTCCACTACAATGAGCAGTTCTTC. Its translation: CASSPVHYNEQFF.

The rearrangement joins TRBV19 to TRBJ1-1; 11 nucleotides align to TRBD1. The CDR3 length is 15 residues. The J segment lost 0 bases and the V segment lost 4 bases, leaving 1 base of the junction unmatched. From germline, CDR1 is LNHDA and CDR2 SQIVND (reference sequence). The CDR3: CASSRTGGMNTEAFF. For the CDR3, the DNA is TGTGCCAGTAGTAGGACAGGGGGCATGAACACTGAAGCTTTCTTT. Based on the CDR3 plus reference TRBV19 and TRBJ1-1, the full variable domain is DGGITQSPKYLFRKEGQNVTLSCEQNLNHDAMYWYRQDPGQGLRLIYYSQIVNDFQKGDIAEGYSVSREKKESFPLTVTSAQKNPTAFYLCASSRTGGMNTEAFFGQGTRLTVV.

The chain is built from TRBV9 and TRBJ1-2; unclear D gene. The V end was cut by 4 bases, the J end by 4 bases, with 14 bases between. CDR1 SGDLS and CDR2 YYNGEE come from the germline V gene. This CDR3 comprises 14 residues. CDR3 sequence reads: CASSPTRELYGYTF. CDR3 bases: TGTGCCAGCAGCCCCACTCGCGAACTCTATGGCTACACCTTC.

The chain is built from TRBV2 and TRBJ2-5, with 11 nucleotides matching TRBD2. CDR1 SNHLY and CDR2 FYNNEI come from the germline V gene. CDR3 size: 14 residues. V lost 7 bases and J lost 5; bases outside the gene matches: 6. Here the CDR3 DNA reads TGTGCCAGCAACCTTTGGACTAGCGGGGAGACCCAGTACTTC. This codes for CASNLWTSGETQYF.

This clone was seen a single time. The J gene is TRBJ1-3, the V gene TRBV5-1; 7 bases line up with TRBD1. V was clipped by 0 bases and J by 0 bases; unmatched bases: 6. Germline V lookup: CDR1 SGHRS, CDR2 YFSETQ. The CDR3 loop spans 17 amino acids. The CDR3 nucleotides are TGCGCCAGCAGCTTGGAAACAGGGGCGAACTCTGGAAACACCATATATTTT. It is translated as CASSLETGANSGNTIYF.